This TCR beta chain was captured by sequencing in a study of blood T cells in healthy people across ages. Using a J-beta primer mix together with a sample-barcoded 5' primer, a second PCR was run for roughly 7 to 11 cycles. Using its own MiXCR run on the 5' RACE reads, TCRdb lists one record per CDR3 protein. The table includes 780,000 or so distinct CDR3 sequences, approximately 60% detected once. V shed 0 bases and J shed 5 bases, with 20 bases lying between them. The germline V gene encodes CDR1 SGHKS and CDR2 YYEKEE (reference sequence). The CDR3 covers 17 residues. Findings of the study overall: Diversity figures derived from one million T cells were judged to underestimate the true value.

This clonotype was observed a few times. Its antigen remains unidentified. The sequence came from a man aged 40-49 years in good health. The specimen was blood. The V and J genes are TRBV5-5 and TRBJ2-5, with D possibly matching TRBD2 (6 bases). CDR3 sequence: CASSLESGYGGYETQYF. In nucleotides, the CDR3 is TGTGCCAGCAGCTTGGAATCCGGGTATGGGGGGTACGAGACCCAGTACTTC.